This TCR beta chain was found in a study of Tregs in tolerant kidney transplant recipients. Trimming took off 0 bases at V and 4 bases at J, with 11 bases between the two ends. Per the germline V gene, CDR1 is SGHTA and CDR2 is FQGTGA. The CDR3 spans 15 residues. TCRdb keeps only in-frame clones here, not all; method: immunoSEQ multiplex PCR. Of tens of thousands of clones in the sample, 80% to 85% were seen once. Sequencing was carried out using CD4+ T cells from blood. The V call is TRBV7-3, the J call TRBJ2-3; D perhaps matches TRBD2 (5 bases). This receptor was obtained from a human donor in good health. The CDR3 is CASSLTPLASDTQYF. In nucleotides, the CDR3 is TGTGCCAGCAGCTTAACCCCGCTAGCTTCAGATACGCAGTATTTT.